This TCR beta chain derives from a study of tumor-infiltrating lymphocytes in primary liver carcinoma. Study summary: All patients, whether men or women, fell within 30 to 69 years of age. Overall study findings and caveats: Compared with blood, tumor repertoires held significantly more in their top 250 clones.

About this clonotype: The antigen is undetermined. One end of the junction does not line up with germline, which may come from a read error.

Researchers generated TCR beta cDNA from 500 to 600 ng of total RNA, relying on a constant-region primer. Sequencing libraries for TCR beta derived from three nested multiplex PCR rounds that used slightly modified ARM-PCR. TRBV1-TRBV30 forward primers and a C-beta reverse primer were used in the first two PCR rounds, which each ran for around 10 cycles. TCRdb used MiXCR to reprocess the multiplex PCR reads, holding one entry per CDR3 protein. The sample includes about 120,000 distinct CDR3 sequences, about two thirds of them seen just once. The CDR3 loop spans 18 amino acids. The germline V gene has CDR1 SGHAT and CDR2 FQNNGV. From 20-30 mg of unsorted bulk tissue, DNA and RNA were co-extracted together.

V usage is TRBV11-2 and J usage is TRBJ2-2, with 7 bases fitting TRBD2. The TCR was taken from a woman aged 55-70 years with primary liver carcinoma and hepatitis B virus infection. Sequences were obtained from tumor-adjacent normal liver tissue. This CDR3 reads CAGSAHGLVGSNTGELFF. The CDR3 DNA is TGTGCCGGCAGCGCGCACGGACTAGTGGGATCAAACACAGGGGAGCTGTTTTTT. Full variable domain (rest looked up from reference TRBV11-2 and TRBJ2-2): EAGVAQSPRYKIIEKRQSVAFWCNPISGHATLYWYQQILGQGPKLLIQFQNNGVVDDSQLPKDRFSAERLKGVDSTLKIQPAKLEDSAVYLCAGSAHGLVGSNTGELFFGEGSRLTVL.